The 8 T cell receptor beta chains below all came from one sample that was sequenced in a study of a mutant IDH1 vaccine in newly diagnosed glioma (dated by TCRdb to the early 2020s). The library came from the immunoSEQ multiplex PCR assay. TCRdb carries this immuneACCESS record with in-frame sequences only. Its versions omit some clonotypes, under half of them owing to an unresolved V gene in the studies checked, with the rest unexplained. This sample lists about 85,000 clones; about nine tenths were detected once. The ten largest account for roughly 0.81% of the sample. These TCRs' antigens remain unknown. This specimen's time point label, interpreted: week 47, end of study. Each vaccine dose was 300 ug of a 20-mer mutant IDH1 peptide in Montanide, given subcutaneously with topical imiquimod. The source material was PBMCs, sampled from a glioma patient whose treatment included an IDH1 peptide vaccine. These TCRs come from a woman in her fifties or sixties with glioma.

J is TRBJ2-4 and V is TRBV2; 8 nucleotides agree with TRBD1. This CDR3 spans 13 amino acids. V was clipped by 10 bases and J by 7 bases; unmatched bases: 9. CDR1 is SNHLY and CDR2 is FYNNEI in the germline V gene. CDR3 in DNA: TGTGCCACCCGAGGCAGGGGGCAGAACATTCAGTACTTC. Its protein is CATRGRGQNIQYF.

This clone was observed a few times. The CDR3 DNA follows: TGTGCCAGTAGTGCGGGACCTACCGGGGACTATGGCTACACCTTC. Its translation: CASSAGPTGDYGYTF. The genes are TRBV19 and TRBJ1-2; tentatively, D is TRBD1 (5 bases). V lost 5 bases and J lost 3, with 16 bases in between. CDR1 LNHDA and CDR2 SQIVND come from the germline V gene (reference sequence). The CDR3 loop spans 15 amino acids.

This chain links TRBV27 with TRBJ2-7, with D possibly being TRBD2 (6 bases). Germline V CDR1 and CDR2: MNHEY, SMNVEV (reference sequence). This CDR3 region has 15 residues. Trimming took off 3 bases at V and 3 bases at J, with 15 bases between the two ends. Here the CDR3 reads CASSFNGGGNYEQYF. DNA of the CDR3: TGTGCCAGCAGTTTTAATGGCGGCGGGAACTACGAGCAGTACTTC.

CDR3 DNA sequence: TGTGCCAGCAGTGGTCCGGGACCTGAGGGCTATGGCTACACCTTC. Its translation is CASSGPGPEGYGYTF. This sequence joins TRBV6-4 and TRBJ1-2, with D possibly matching TRBD1 (5 bases). This CDR3 is built from 15 residues. Trimming took off 4 bases at V and 4 bases at J, with 16 bases between the two ends. CDR1 is MRHNA and CDR2 is SNTAGT in the germline V gene.

V and J are TRBV27 and TRBJ2-2; 10 bases line up with TRBD2. This CDR3 is built from 15 residues. The V gene end was trimmed by 6 bases and the J gene end by 4 bases; junction bases not matched to a gene: 5. The germline CDR1 and CDR2 sequences are MNHEY and SMNVEV (reference sequence). CDR3 loop: CASSVSGRTTGELFF. In DNA form, the CDR3 reads TGTGCCAGCAGCGTTAGCGGGAGGACCACCGGGGAGCTGTTTTTT.

The chain's CDR3 is CASLTTAASFNQPQHF. Here the CDR3 DNA reads TGTGCCAGCCTAACGACGGCAGCCAGTTTCAATCAGCCCCAGCATTTT. The V and J genes are TRBV28 and TRBJ1-5; D ambiguous. Germline CDR1 and CDR2: MDHEN and SYDVKM. The CDR3 has 16 residues. Trimming left V 8 bases short and J 3 bases short, with 20 bases between.

The V call is TRBV10-2, the J call TRBJ2-3; no firm D call. Germline CDR1 and CDR2: WSHSY and SAAADI. CDR3 length: 12 amino acids. Trimming cost V 4 bases and J 6 bases, with 8 bases left between them. CDR3 residues: CASSGSWDTQYF. DNA of the CDR3: TGCGCCAGCAGTGGTTCCTGGGATACGCAGTATTTT.

Of note for this clone: The same CDR3 is also encoded by other DNA sequences in this sample. CDR3 DNA: TGTGCCAGCAGCCAAGATTGGGGTACAGATACGCAGTATTTT. The encoded protein is CASSQDWGTDTQYF. The chain has TRBV4-2 and TRBJ2-3; D unresolved. Trimming removed 0 bases from V and 3 bases from J, with 7 bases in between. Per the germline V gene, CDR1 is LGHNA and CDR2 is YNFKEQ. The CDR3 is made up of 14 amino acids.